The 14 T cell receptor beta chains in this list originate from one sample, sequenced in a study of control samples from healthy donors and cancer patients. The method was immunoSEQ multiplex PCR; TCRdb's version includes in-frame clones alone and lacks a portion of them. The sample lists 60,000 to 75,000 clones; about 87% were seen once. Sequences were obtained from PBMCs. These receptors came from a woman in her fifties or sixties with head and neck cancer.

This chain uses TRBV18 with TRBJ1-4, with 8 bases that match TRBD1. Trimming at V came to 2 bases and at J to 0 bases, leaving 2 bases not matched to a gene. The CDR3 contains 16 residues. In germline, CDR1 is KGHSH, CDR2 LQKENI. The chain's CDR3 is CASSPKTGATNEKLFF. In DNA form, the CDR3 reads TGTGCCAGCTCACCAAAGACAGGGGCAACTAATGAAAAACTGTTTTTT.

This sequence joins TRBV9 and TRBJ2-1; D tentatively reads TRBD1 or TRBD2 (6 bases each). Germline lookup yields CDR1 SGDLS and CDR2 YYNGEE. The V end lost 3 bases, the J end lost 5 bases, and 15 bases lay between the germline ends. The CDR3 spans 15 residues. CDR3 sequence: CASSATRGGNNEQFF. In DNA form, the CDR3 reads TGTGCCAGCAGCGCCACGAGAGGGGGGAACAATGAGCAGTTCTTC.

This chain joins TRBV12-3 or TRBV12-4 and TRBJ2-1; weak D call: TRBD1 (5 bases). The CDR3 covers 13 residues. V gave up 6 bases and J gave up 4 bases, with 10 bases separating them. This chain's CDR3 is CASRFDRYNEQFF. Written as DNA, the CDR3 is TGTGCCAGCAGGTTCGACAGATACAATGAGCAGTTCTTC.

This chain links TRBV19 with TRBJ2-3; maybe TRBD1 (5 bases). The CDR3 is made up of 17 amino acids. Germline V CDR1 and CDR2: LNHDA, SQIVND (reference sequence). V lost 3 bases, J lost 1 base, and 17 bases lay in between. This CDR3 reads CASSIQGGQGGTDTQYF. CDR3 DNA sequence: TGTGCCAGTAGTATTCAGGGCGGCCAGGGTGGCACAGATACGCAGTATTTT.

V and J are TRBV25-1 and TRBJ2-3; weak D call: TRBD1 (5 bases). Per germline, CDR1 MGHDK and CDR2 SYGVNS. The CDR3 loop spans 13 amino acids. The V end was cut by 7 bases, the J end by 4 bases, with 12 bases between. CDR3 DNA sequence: TGTGCCAGCATGGACACGGATTCAGATACGCAGTATTTT. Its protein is CASMDTDSDTQYF.

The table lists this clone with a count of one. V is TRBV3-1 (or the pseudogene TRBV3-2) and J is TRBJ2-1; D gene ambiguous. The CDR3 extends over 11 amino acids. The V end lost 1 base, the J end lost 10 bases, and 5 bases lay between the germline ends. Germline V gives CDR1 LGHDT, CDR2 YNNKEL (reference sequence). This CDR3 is CASSQVGEQFF. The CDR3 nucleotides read TGTGCCAGCAGCCAAGTGGGGGAGCAGTTCTTC.

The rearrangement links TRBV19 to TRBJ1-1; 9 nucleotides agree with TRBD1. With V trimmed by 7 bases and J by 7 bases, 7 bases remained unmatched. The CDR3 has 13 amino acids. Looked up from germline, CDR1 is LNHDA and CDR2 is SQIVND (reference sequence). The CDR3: CASTLQGAFEAFF. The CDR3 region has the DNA TGTGCCAGTACCTTACAGGGGGCGTTTGAAGCTTTCTTT. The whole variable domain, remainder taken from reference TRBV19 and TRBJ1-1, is DGGITQSPKYLFRKEGQNVTLSCEQNLNHDAMYWYRQDPGQGLRLIYYSQIVNDFQKGDIAEGYSVSREKKESFPLTVTSAQKNPTAFYLCASTLQGAFEAFFGQGTRLTVV.

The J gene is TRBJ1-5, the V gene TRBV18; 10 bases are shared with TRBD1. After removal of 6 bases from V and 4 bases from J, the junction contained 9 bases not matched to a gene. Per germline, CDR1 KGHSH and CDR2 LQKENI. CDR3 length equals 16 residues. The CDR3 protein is CASSRGQGVANQPQHF. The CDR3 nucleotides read TGTGCCAGCTCTCGTGGACAGGGGGTAGCGAATCAGCCCCAGCATTTT.

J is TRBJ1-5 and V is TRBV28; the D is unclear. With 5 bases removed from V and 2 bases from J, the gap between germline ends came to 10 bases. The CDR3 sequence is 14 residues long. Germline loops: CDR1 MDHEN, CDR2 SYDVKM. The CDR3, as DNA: TGTGCCAGCAGTCCGACAACAGGCAATCAGCCCCAGCATTTT. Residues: CASSPTTGNQPQHF.

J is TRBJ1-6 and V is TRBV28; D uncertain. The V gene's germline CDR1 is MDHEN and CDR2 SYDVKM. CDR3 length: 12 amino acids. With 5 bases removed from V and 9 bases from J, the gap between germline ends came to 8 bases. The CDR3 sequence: CASSPPLSPLHF. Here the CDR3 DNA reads TGTGCCAGCAGTCCCCCCCTTTCACCCCTCCACTTT.

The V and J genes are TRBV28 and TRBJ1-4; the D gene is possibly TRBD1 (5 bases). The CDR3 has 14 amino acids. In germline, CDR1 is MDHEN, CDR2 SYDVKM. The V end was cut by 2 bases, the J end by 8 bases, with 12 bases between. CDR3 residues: CASSLGGEGEKLFF. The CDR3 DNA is TGTGCCAGCAGTTTAGGGGGAGAGGGCGAAAAACTGTTTTTT.

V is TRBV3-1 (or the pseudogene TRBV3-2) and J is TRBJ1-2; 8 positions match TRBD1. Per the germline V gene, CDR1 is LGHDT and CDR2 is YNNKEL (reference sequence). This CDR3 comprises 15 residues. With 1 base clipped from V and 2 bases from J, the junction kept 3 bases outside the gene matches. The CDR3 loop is CASSQGQGWNYGYTF. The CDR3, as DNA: TGTGCCAGCAGCCAAGGACAGGGGTGGAACTATGGCTACACCTTC.

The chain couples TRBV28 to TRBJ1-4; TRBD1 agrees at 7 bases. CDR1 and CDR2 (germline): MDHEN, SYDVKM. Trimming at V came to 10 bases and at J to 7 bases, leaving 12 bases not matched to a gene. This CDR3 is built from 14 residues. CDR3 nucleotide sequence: TGTGCCACCCGTTCACCGGGACAGCCTGAAAAACTGTTTTTT. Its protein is CATRSPGQPEKLFF.

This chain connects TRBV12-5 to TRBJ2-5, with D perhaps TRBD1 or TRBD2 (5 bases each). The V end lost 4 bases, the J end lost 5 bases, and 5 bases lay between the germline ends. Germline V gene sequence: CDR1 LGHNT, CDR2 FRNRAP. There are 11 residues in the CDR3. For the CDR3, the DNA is TGTGCTAGTGGTTGGGGGGAGACCCAGTACTTC. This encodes CASGWGETQYF. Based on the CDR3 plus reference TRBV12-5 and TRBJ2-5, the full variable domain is DARVTQTPRHKVTEMGQEVTMRCQPILGHNTVFWYRQTMMQGLELLAYFRNRAPLDDSGMPKDRFSAEMPDATLATLKIQPSEPRDSAVYFCASGWGETQYFGPGTRLLVL.